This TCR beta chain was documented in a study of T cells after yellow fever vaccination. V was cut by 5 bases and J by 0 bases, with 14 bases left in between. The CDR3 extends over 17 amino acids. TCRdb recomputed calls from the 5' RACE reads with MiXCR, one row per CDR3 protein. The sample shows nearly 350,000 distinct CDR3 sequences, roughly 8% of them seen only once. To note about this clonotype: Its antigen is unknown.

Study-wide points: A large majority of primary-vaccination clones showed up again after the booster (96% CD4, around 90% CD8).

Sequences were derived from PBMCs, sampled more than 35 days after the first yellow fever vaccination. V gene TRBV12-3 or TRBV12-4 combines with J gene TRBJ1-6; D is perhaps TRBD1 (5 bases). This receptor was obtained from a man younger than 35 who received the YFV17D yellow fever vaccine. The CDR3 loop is CASSLRDRSSYNSPLHF. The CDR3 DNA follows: TGTGCCAGCAGTCTCAGGGACCGAAGCTCCTATAATTCACCCCTCCACTTT.